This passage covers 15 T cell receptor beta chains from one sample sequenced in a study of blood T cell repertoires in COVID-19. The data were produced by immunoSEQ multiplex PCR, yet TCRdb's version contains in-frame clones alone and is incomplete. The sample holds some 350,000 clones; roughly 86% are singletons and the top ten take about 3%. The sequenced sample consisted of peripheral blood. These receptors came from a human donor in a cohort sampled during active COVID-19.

The CDR3 here is CASSVRLAGGAGTDTQYF. The DNA of the CDR3 is TGTGCCAGTAGTGTTAGACTAGCGGGGGGGGCTGGTACAGATACGCAGTATTTT. The chain employs TRBV19 and TRBJ2-3; 14 bases map to TRBD2. The V gene end was trimmed by 5 bases and the J gene end by 3 bases; junction bases not matched to a gene: 10. Germline CDR1 and CDR2: LNHDA and SQIVND (reference sequence). This CDR3 is 18 amino acids long.

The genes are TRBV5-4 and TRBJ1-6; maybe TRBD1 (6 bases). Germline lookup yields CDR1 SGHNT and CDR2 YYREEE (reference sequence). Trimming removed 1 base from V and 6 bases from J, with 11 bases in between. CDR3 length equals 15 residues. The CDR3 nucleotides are TGTGCCAGCAGCTTGCGGGGGGCGGGTAATTCACCCCTCCACTTT. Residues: CASSLRGAGNSPLHF.

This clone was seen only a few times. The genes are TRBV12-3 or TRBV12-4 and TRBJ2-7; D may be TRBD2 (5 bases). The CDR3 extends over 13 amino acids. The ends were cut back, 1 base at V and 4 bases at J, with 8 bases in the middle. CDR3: CASSLGRVYEQYF. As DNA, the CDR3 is TGTGCCAGCAGTTTAGGGCGGGTTTACGAGCAGTACTTC.

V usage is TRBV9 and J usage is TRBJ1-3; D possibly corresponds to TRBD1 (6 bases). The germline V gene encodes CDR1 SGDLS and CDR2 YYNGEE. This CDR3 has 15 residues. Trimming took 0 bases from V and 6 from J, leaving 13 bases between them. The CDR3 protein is CASSVGRGQINTIYF. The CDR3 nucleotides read TGTGCCAGCAGCGTAGGGCGCGGACAGATAAACACCATATATTTT. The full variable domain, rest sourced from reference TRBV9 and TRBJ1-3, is DSGVTQTPKHLITATGQRVTLRCSPRSGDLSVYWYQQSLDQGLQFLIQYYNGEERAKGNILERFSAQQFPDLHSELNLSSLELGDSALYFCASSVGRGQINTIYFGEGSWLTVV.

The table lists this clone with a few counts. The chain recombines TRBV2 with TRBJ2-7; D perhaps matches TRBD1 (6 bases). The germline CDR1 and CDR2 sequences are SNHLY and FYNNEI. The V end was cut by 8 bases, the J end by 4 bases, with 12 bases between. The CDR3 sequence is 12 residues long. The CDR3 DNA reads TGTGCCAGCGGGGGCAGGAAATACGAGCAGTACTTC. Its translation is CASGGRKYEQYF.

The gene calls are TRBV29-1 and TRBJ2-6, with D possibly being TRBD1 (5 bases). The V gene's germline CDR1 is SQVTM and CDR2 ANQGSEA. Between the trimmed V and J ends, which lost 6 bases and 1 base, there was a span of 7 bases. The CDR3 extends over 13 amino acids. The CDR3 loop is CSVQGSGANVLTF. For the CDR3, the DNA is TGCAGCGTGCAGGGTTCTGGGGCCAACGTCCTGACTTTC.

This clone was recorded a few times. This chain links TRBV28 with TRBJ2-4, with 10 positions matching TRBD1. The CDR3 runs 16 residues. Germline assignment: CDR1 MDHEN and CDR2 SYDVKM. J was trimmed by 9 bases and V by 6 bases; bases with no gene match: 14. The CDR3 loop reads CASSSSGTGVPAIQYF. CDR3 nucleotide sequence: TGTGCCAGCAGCTCATCCGGGACAGGGGTCCCGGCCATTCAGTACTTC.

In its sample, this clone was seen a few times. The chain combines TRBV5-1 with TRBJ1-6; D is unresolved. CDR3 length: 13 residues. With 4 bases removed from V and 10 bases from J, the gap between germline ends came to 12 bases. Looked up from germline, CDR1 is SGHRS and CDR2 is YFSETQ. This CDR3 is CASSPGSDSPLHF. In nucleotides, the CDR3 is TGCGCCAGCAGCCCCGGGTCTGACTCACCCCTCCACTTT.

The CDR3 DNA is TGTGCCAGCAGCTCCCTAGGGGGAGCAAGACAGCCCCAGCATTTT. As protein: CASSSLGGARQPQHF. The rearrangement links TRBV9 to TRBJ1-5; the D gene is possibly TRBD1 (6 bases). The germline CDR1 and CDR2 sequences are SGDLS and YYNGEE. CDR3 length equals 15 residues. Trimming stripped 4 bases from V and 7 bases from J, with 18 bases between. The entire variable domain, with the rest obtained from reference TRBV9 and TRBJ1-5, is as follows: DSGVTQTPKHLITATGQRVTLRCSPRSGDLSVYWYQQSLDQGLQFLIQYYNGEERAKGNILERFSAQQFPDLHSELNLSSLELGDSALYFCASSSLGGARQPQHFGDGTRLSIL.

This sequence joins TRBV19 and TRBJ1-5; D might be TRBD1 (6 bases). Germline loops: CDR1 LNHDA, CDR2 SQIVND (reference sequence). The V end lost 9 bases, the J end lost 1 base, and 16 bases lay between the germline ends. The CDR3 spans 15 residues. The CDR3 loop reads CASDHRARSNQPQHF. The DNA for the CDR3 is TGTGCCAGCGACCACAGGGCCCGGAGCAATCAGCCCCAGCATTTT. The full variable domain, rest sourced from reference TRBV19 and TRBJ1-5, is DGGITQSPKYLFRKEGQNVTLSCEQNLNHDAMYWYRQDPGQGLRLIYYSQIVNDFQKGDIAEGYSVSREKKESFPLTVTSAQKNPTAFYLCASDHRARSNQPQHFGDGTRLSIL.

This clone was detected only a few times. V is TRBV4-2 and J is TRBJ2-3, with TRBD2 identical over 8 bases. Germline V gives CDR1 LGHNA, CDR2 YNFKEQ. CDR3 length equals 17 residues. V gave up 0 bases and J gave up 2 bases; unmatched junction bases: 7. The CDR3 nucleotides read TGTGCCAGCAGCCAAGATTTCTTAGCGGGGTCCACAGATACGCAGTATTTT. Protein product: CASSQDFLAGSTDTQYF.

This CDR3 reads CASSIRQGEDYEQYF. CDR3 nucleotide sequence: TGTGCCAGTAGTATACGACAGGGGGAAGACTACGAGCAGTACTTC. V is TRBV19 and J is TRBJ2-7, with 9 bases that match TRBD1. Trimming cost V 2 bases and J 3 bases; bases outside gene matches: 5. The CDR3 has 15 amino acids. The V gene's germline CDR1 is LNHDA and CDR2 SQIVND (reference sequence).

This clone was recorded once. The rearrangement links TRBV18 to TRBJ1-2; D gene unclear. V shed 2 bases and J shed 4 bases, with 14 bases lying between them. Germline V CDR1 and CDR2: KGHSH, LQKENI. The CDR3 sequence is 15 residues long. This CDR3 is CASSPIGGEGYGYTF. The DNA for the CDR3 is TGTGCCAGCTCACCAATCGGCGGGGAGGGCTATGGCTACACCTTC.

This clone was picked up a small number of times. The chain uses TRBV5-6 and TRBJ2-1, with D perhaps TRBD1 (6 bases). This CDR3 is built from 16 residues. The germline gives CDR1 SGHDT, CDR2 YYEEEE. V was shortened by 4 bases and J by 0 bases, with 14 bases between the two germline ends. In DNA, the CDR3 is TGTGCCAGCAGCCGGATAGAGACAGGCTCCTACAATGAGCAGTTCTTC. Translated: CASSRIETGSYNEQFF.

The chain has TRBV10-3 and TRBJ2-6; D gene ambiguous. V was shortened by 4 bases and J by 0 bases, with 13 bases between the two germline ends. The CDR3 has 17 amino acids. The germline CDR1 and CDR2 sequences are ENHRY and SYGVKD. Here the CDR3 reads CAISGDSYDSGANVLTF. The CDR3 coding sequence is TGTGCCATCAGTGGCGACTCGTACGACTCTGGGGCCAACGTCCTGACTTTC.